This T cell receptor (beta chain) was found in a study of radiotherapy plus CTLA-4 blockade in lung cancer. Study-level findings and limits: Best predicting response, reportedly, were early blood T cell clone dynamics, with interferon-beta.

TCRdb's copy holds only in-frame clones and misses some; the assay was immunoSEQ multiplex PCR. This repertoire shows 50,000 to 60,000 clones, 70% to 85% found once; its top ten account for under 7%. Concerning this clone: Its antigen is unidentified.

Those with chemo-refractory metastatic non-small-cell lung cancer were treated with focal radiation combined with CTLA-4 blockade using ipilimumab. The source is a human donor with non-small cell lung cancer whose response to radiotherapy plus ipilimumab could not be evaluated. Sequences were derived from peripheral blood, sampled from a patient treated with radiotherapy plus ipilimumab.

CDR3 amino acids: CASSLEGQGGNEQFF. The DNA for the CDR3 is TGTGCCAGCAGCTTAGAGGGACAGGGGGGGAATGAGCAGTTCTTC. The V call is TRBV11-2, the J call TRBJ2-1; 11 nucleotides line up with TRBD1. The germline gives CDR1 SGHAT, CDR2 FQNNGV. This CDR3 region has 15 residues. Trimming took 0 bases from V and 7 from J; bases not matched to a gene: 2. Full variable domain (remainder filled in from reference TRBV11-2 and TRBJ2-1): EAGVAQSPRYKIIEKRQSVAFWCNPISGHATLYWYQQILGQGPKLLIQFQNNGVVDDSQLPKDRFSAERLKGVDSTLKIQPAKLEDSAVYLCASSLEGQGGNEQFFGPGTRLTVL.